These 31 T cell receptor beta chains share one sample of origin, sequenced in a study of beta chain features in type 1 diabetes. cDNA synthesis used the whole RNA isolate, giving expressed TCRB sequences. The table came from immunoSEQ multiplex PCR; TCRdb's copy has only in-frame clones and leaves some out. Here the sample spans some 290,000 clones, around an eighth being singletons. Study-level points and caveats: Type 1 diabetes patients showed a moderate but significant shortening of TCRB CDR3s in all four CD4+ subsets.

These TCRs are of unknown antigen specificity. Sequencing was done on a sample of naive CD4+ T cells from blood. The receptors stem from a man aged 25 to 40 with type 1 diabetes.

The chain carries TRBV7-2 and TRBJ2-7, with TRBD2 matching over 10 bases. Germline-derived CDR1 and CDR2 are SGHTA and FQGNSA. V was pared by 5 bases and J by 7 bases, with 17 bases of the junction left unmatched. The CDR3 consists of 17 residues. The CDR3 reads CASSPRWTSGVGWEQYF. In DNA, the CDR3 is TGTGCCAGCAGCCCCAGGTGGACTAGCGGAGTAGGATGGGAGCAGTACTTC.

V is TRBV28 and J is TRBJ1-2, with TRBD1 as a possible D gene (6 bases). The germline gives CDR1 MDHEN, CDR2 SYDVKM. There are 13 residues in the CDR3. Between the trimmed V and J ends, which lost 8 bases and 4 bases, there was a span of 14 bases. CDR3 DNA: TGTGCCAGCGATAACCAGGGGTTCTATGGCTACACCTTC. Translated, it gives CASDNQGFYGYTF.

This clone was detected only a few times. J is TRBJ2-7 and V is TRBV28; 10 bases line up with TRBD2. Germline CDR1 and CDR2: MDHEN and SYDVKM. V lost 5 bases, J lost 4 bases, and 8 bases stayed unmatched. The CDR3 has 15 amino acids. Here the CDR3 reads CASSGSLAGVYEQYF. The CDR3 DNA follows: TGTGCCAGCAGTGGGAGCCTAGCGGGAGTGTACGAGCAGTACTTC. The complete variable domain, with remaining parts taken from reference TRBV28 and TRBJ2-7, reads DVKVTQSSRYLVKRTGEKVFLECVQDMDHENMFWYRQDPGLGLRLIYFSYDVKMKEKGDIPEGYSVSREKKERFSLILESASTNQTSMYLCASSGSLAGVYEQYFGPGTRLTVT.

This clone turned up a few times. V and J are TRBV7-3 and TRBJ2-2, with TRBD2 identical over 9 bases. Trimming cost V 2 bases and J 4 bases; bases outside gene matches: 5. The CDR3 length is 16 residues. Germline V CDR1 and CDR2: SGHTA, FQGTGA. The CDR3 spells CASSLGAGGTTGELFF. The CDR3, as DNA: TGTGCCAGCAGCTTAGGAGCGGGAGGTACCACCGGGGAGCTGTTTTTT.

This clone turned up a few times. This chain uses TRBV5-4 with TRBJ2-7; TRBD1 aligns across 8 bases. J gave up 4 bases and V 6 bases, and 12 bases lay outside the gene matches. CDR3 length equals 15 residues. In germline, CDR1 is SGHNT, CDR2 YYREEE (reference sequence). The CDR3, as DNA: TGTGCCAGCAAACAGATACAGGGGGATCTATACGAGCAGTACTTC. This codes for CASKQIQGDLYEQYF.

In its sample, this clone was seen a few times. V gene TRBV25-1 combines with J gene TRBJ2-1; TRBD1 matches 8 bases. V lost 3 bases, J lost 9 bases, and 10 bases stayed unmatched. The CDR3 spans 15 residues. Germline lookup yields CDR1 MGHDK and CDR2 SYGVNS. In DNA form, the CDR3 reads TGTGCCAGCAGTGAGGACAGGGTCTCTTCCCTTGAGCAGTTCTTC. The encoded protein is CASSEDRVSSLEQFF.

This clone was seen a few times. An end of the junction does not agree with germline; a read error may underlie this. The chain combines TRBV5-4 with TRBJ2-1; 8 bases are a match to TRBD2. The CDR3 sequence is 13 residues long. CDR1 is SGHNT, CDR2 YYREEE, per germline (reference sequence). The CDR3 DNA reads TGTGCCAGCAGCCCCGATTTAAAGCGGGAGCTACTCTTC. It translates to CASSPDLKRELLF.

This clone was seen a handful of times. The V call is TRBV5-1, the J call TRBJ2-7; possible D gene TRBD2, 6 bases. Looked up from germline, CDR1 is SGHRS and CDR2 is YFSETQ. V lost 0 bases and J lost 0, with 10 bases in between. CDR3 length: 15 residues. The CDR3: CASSLGSGLSYEQYF. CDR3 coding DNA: TGCGCCAGCAGCTTGGGTAGCGGTCTCTCCTACGAGCAGTACTTC.

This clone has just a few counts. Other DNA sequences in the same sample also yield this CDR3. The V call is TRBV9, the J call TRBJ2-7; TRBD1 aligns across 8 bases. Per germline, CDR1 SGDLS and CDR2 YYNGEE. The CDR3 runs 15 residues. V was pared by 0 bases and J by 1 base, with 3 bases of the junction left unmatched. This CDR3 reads CASSVGGTGSYEQYF. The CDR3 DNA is TGTGCCAGCAGCGTAGGGGGGACAGGATCCTACGAGCAGTACTTC.

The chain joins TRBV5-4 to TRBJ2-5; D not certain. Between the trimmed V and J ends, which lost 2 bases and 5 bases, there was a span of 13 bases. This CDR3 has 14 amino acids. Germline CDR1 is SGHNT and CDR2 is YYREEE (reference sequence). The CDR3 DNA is TGTGCCAGCAGCTTTCGGCAGGCTGGGGAGACCCAGTACTTC. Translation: CASSFRQAGETQYF. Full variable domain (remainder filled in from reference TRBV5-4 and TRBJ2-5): ETGVTQSPTHLIKTRGQQVTLRCSSQSGHNTVSWYQQALGQGPQFIFQYYREEENGRGNFPPRFSGLQFPNYSSELNVNALELDDSALYLCASSFRQAGETQYFGPGTRLLVL.

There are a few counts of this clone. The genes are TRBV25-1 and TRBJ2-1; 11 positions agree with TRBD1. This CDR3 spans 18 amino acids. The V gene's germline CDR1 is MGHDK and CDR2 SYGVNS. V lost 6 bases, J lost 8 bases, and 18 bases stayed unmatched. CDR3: CASSRLKGTGGLFDEQFF. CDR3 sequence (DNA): TGTGCCAGCAGCCGACTTAAGGGGACAGGGGGGTTATTCGATGAGCAGTTCTTC.

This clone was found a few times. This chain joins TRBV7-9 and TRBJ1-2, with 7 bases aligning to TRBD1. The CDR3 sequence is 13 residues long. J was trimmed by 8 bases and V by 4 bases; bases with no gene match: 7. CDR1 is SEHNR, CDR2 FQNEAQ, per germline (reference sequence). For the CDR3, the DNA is TGTGCCAGCAGCTCGCAGGGGGTGGGCGGCTACACCTTC. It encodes CASSSQGVGGYTF.

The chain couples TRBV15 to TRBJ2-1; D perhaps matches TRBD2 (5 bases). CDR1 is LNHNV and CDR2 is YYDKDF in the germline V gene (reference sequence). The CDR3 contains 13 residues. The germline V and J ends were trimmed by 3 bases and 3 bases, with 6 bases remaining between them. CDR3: CATSSGLYNEQFF. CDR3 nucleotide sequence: TGTGCCACCAGCAGTGGACTCTACAATGAGCAGTTCTTC.

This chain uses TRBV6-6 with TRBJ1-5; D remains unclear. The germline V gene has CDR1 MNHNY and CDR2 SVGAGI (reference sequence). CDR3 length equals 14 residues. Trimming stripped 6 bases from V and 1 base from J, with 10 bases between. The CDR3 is CASSYTQSNQPQHF. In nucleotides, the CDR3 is TGTGCCAGCAGCTATACTCAAAGCAATCAGCCCCAGCATTTT.

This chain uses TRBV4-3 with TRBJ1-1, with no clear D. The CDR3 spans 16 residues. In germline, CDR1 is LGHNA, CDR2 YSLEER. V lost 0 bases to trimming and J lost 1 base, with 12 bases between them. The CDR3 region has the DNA TGCGCCAGCAGCCAAGATCGAGAGACACAGAACACTGAAGCTTTCTTT. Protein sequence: CASSQDRETQNTEAFF.

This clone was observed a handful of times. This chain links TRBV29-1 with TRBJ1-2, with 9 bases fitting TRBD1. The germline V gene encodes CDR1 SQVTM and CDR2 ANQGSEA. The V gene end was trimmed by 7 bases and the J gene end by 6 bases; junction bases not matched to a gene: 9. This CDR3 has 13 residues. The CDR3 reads CSAAGQGVHGYTF. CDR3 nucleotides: TGCAGCGCCGCGGGACAGGGTGTCCATGGCTACACCTTC.

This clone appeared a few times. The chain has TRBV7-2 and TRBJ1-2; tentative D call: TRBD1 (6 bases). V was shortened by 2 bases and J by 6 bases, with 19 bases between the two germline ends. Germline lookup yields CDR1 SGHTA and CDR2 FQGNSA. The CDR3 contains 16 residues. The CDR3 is CASSLPYGRGFNGYTF. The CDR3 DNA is TGTGCCAGCAGCTTACCATACGGAAGGGGGTTCAATGGCTACACCTTC.

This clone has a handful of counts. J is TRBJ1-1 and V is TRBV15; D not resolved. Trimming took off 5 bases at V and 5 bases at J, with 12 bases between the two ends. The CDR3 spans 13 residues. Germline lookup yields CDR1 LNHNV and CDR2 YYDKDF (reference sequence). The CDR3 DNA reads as TGTGCCACCAGCCCCCGAGTTGAGACTGAAGCTTTCTTT. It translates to CATSPRVETEAFF.

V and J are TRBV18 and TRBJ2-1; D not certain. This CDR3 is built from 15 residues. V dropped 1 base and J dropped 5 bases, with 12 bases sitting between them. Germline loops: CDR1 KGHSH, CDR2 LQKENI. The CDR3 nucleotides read TGTGCCAGCTCACCACAAGGAGCCTCGAACAATGAGCAGTTCTTC. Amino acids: CASSPQGASNNEQFF.

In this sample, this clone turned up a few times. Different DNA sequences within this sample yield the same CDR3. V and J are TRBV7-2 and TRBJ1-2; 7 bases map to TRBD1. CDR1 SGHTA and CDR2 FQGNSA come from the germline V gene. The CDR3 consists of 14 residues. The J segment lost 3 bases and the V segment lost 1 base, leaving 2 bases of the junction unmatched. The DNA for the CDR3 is TGTGCCAGCAGCTTAGACAGGGGAGACTATGGCTACACCTTC. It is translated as CASSLDRGDYGYTF.

The CDR3 region is CASSLEGVAGANVLTF. Written as DNA, the CDR3 is TGCGCCAGCAGCTTGGAAGGGGTGGCTGGGGCCAACGTCCTGACTTTC. This sequence joins TRBV5-1 and TRBJ2-6; D possibly corresponds to TRBD1 (5 bases). Trimming removed 0 bases from V and 2 bases from J, with 9 bases in between. The length of the CDR3 is 16 residues. The germline CDR1 and CDR2 sequences are SGHRS and YFSETQ.

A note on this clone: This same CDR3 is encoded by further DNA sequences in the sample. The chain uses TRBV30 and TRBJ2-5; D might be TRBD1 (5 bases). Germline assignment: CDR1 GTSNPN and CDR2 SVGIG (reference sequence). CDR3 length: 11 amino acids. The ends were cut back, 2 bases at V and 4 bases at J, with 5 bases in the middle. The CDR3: CAWSRGETQYF. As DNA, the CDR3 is TGTGCCTGGAGTAGGGGAGAGACCCAGTACTTC.

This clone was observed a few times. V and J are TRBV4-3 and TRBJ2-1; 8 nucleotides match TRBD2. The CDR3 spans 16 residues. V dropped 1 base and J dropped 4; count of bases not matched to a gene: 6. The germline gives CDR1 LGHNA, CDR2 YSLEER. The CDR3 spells CASSQVGAGGYNEQFF. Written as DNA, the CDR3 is TGCGCCAGCAGCCAAGTGGGGGCGGGAGGATACAATGAGCAGTTCTTC.

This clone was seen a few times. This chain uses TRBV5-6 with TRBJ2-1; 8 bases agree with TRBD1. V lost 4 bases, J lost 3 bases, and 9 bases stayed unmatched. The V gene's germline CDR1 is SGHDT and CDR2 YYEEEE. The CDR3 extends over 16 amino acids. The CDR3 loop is CASSLAGGQVYNEQFF. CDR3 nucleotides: TGTGCCAGCAGCCTTGCCGGGGGACAGGTCTACAATGAGCAGTTCTTC.

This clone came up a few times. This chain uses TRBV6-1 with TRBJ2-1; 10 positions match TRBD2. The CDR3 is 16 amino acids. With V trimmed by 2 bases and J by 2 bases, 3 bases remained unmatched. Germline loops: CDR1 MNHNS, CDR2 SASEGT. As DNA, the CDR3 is TGTGCCAGCAGTGAACTTAGCGGGAGGACCTACAATGAGCAGTTCTTC. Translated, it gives CASSELSGRTYNEQFF.

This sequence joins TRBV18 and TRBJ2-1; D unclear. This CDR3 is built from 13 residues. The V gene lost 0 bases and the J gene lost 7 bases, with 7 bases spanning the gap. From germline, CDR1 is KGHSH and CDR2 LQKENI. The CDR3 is CASSPPSKNEQFF. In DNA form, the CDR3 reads TGTGCCAGCTCACCACCGTCAAAAAATGAGCAGTTCTTC.

The CDR3 protein is CASSLMGGPGYNEQFF. The CDR3 coding sequence is TGTGCCAGCAGCTTAATGGGAGGGCCGGGGTACAATGAGCAGTTCTTC. This chain connects TRBV11-2 to TRBJ2-1, with 7 bases identical to TRBD2. CDR3 length: 16 amino acids. V gave up 2 bases and J gave up 4 bases; unmatched junction bases: 8. CDR1 is SGHAT, CDR2 FQNNGV, per germline. The complete variable domain, with remaining parts taken from reference TRBV11-2 and TRBJ2-1, reads EAGVAQSPRYKIIEKRQSVAFWCNPISGHATLYWYQQILGQGPKLLIQFQNNGVVDDSQLPKDRFSAERLKGVDSTLKIQPAKLEDSAVYLCASSLMGGPGYNEQFFGPGTRLTVL.

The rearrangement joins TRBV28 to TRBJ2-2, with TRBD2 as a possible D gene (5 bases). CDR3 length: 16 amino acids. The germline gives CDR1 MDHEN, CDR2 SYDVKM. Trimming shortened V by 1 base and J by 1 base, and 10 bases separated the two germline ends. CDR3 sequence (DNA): TGTGCCAGCAGTTTATCGGGCGGGTTGAACACCGGGGAGCTGTTTTTT. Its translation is CASSLSGGLNTGELFF.

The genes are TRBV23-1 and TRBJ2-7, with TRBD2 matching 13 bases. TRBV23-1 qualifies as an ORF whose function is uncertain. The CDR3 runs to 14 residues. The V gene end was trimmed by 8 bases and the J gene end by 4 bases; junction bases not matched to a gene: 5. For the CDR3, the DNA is TGCGCCAGCGTGTGGGGACTAGCGGGATACGAGCAGTACTTC. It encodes CASVWGLAGYEQYF.

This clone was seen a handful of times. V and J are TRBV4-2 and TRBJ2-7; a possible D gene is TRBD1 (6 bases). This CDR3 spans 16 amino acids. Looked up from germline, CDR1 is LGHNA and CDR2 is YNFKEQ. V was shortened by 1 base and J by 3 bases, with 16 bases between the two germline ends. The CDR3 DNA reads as TGTGCCAGCAGCCAAGCCAAGGGGGATCCCAACTACGAGCAGTACTTC. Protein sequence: CASSQAKGDPNYEQYF.

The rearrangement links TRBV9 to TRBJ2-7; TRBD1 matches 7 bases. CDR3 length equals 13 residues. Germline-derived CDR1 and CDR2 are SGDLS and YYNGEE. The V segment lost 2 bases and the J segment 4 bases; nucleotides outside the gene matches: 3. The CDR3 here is CASSVEQGYEQYF. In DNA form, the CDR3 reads TGTGCCAGCAGCGTTGAACAGGGGTACGAGCAGTACTTC. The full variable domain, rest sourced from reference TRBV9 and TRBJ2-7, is DSGVTQTPKHLITATGQRVTLRCSPRSGDLSVYWYQQSLDQGLQFLIQYYNGEERAKGNILERFSAQQFPDLHSELNLSSLELGDSALYFCASSVEQGYEQYFGPGTRLTVT.